This T cell receptor (beta chain) was found in a study of shared clonotypes between healthy human individuals. Points from the study as a whole: In a few donors, about 5% of naive CD4 clonotypes appeared in common.

As for this clone: Its antigen is not known.

Unmatched junction bases numbered 10, after V lost 1 base and J lost 8 bases. The CDR3 runs to 16 residues. CDR1 and CDR2 from the germline V gene are KGHSH and LQKENI. Profiled with immunoSEQ multiplex PCR; TCRdb holds only in-frame clones, not every one. The data contain millions of clones, more than 90% of them singletons. The sequencing sample was made of naive CD4+ T cells sorted from blood. The subset here: CD45RA+ positively selected. J is TRBJ1-4 and V is TRBV18, with 7 nucleotides matching TRBD1. The TCR originated in a man between 18 and 35 years old in good health. The CDR3 protein is CASSPLMTGSREKLFF. CDR3 DNA: TGTGCCAGCTCACCACTGATGACAGGGAGTCGCGAAAAACTGTTTTTT.